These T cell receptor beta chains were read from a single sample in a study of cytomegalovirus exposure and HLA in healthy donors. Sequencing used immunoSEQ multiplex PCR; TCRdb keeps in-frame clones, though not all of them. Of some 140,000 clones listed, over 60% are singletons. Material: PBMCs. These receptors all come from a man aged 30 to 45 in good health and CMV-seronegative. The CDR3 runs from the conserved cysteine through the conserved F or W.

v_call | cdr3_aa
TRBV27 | CASSIRDQETQYF
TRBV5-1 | CASSPGGAASTDTQYF
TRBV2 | CASSPGGGNQPQHF
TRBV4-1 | CASSGGQEAYEQYF
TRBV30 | CAFEPGTWGEKLFF
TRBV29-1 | CSVAPGEDYEQYF
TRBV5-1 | CASSVDSANQPQHF
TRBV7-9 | CASSSQGGQPQHF
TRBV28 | CASSLYTTSSYYEQYF
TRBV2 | CASSRDRGPETQYF
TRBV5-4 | CASSVGTGVQETQYF
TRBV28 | CASRTWTGGEYEQYF
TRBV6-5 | CASTPSGRAGEQYF
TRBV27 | CASSPFRGQGLSYGYTF
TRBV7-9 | CASSTSGGGRTEAFF
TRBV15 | CATSRVRQGGTDTQYF
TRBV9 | CASSVVADSGTEAFF
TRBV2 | CASGGASGIETQYF
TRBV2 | CASKVQGSYGYTF
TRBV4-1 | CASSQGGRGEGIAEAFF
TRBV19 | CASSIGQIYTDTQYF
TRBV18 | CASSPNRGQYVNTEAFF
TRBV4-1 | CASSPGGATSGYEQYF
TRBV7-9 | CASSPAGANVLTF
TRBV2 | CASSEYLSSNYGYTF
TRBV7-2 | CASSLRGGRNYEQYF